The present T cell receptor (beta chain) was sequenced within a study of blood T cells in healthy people across ages. Study-level results: As age increased, TCR beta diversity per million T cells fell in a roughly linear fashion.

This CDR3 comprises 18 residues. Germline trimming cut 4 bases from V and 2 bases from J; bases unmatched to any gene: 16. Germline assignment: CDR1 SGHTA and CDR2 FQGNSA. Next came a second PCR, run for about 7 to 12 cycles, which used a sample-barcoded 5' primer along with a J-beta primer mix. Paired-end reads containing CDR3 totaled no fewer than 3 million for each sample. From the 5' RACE reads, TCRdb called clonotypes with MiXCR, one entry per CDR3 protein. The sample has roughly 1,700,000 distinct CDR3 sequences; roughly 30% are singletons. This clonotype has more than one count but fewer than ten. Its antigen is not known.

Sequencing used blood. J is TRBJ1-2 and V is TRBV7-2, with 7 bases fitting TRBD1. The TCR was taken from a woman under 40 in good health. The CDR3: CASSSPIGLGTANYGYTF. Written as DNA, the CDR3 is TGTGCCAGCAGCTCACCTATAGGGCTCGGGACAGCGAACTATGGCTACACCTTC.